This T cell receptor beta chain was observed in a study of cytomegalovirus exposure and HLA in healthy donors. Regarding the study as a whole: It was confirmed in vitro that three of the CMV-associated chains were specific for CMV antigens. Later work found that TCR association rates differed between HLA loci; DRB1 had the most and HLA-C the fewest. Certain sequence variants were highly shared and formed a cluster, and this cluster was likely a sequencing artifact.

A note on this clone: The antigen is not known.

The PCR employed 60 Vbeta primers together with 13 Jbeta primers. As handled by the study authors: The authors later counted some 76 million unique TCR beta chains, 9.5 million to 11 million of them shared. The protocol was immunoSEQ multiplex PCR, while the TCRdb copy is restricted to in-frame clones and leaves out a portion. V, J and clone size derive from that table, while D and trimming were established from the DNA sequence. The table records about 150,000 clones, about three quarters of them present only once. V lost 4 bases and J lost 0, with 20 bases in between. The germline V gene encodes CDR1 SGDLS and CDR2 YYNGEE. The CDR3 sequence is 18 residues long.

Sequenced: PBMCs. This chain connects TRBV9 to TRBJ1-3, with TRBD1 as a possible D gene (6 bases). This receptor was taken from a woman between 40 and 55 years old in good health and CMV-seronegative. The CDR3 nucleotides read TGTGCCAGCAGCATGCCTCATGCCGGGACATCCTCTGGAAACACCATATATTTT. This encodes CASSMPHAGTSSGNTIYF.